This note documents a single T cell receptor beta chain sequence. CDR1 SGHAT and CDR2 FQNNGV come from the germline V gene. The CDR3 loop spans 15 amino acids. Trimming took 2 bases from V and 8 from J; bases not matched to a gene: 8. Those enrolled in Seattle joined during active infection and were followed longitudinally afterward. The sample belongs to a study of blood T cell repertoires in COVID-19. Some clones are missing from TCRdb's copy, which holds only in-frame ones; the method was immunoSEQ multiplex PCR. The table shows about 150,000 clones, with approximately 86% occurring only once. The receptor was isolated from an elderly woman with COVID-19, enrolled during active disease. The V call is TRBV11-2, the J call TRBJ1-4, with 7 bases identical to TRBD1. Material: peripheral blood. CDR3 sequence reads: CASSLNRGVGEKLFF. The DNA of the CDR3 is TGTGCCAGCAGCTTAAACAGGGGAGTAGGAGAAAAACTGTTTTTT. Full variable domain (rest looked up from reference TRBV11-2 and TRBJ1-4): EAGVAQSPRYKIIEKRQSVAFWCNPISGHATLYWYQQILGQGPKLLIQFQNNGVVDDSQLPKDRFSAERLKGVDSTLKIQPAKLEDSAVYLCASSLNRGVGEKLFFGSGTQLSVL.